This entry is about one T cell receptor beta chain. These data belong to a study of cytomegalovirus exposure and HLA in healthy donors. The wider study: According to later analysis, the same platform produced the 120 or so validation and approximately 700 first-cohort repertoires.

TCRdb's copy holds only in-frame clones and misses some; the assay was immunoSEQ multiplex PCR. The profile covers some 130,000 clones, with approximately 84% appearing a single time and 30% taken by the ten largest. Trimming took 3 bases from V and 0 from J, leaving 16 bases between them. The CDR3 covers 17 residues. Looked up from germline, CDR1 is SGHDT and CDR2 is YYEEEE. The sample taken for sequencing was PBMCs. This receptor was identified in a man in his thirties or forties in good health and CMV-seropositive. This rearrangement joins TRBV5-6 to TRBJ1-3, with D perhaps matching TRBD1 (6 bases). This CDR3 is CASSSRGGLYSGNTIYF. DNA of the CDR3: TGTGCCAGCAGCTCTAGGGGGGGTCTCTACTCTGGAAACACCATATATTTT.